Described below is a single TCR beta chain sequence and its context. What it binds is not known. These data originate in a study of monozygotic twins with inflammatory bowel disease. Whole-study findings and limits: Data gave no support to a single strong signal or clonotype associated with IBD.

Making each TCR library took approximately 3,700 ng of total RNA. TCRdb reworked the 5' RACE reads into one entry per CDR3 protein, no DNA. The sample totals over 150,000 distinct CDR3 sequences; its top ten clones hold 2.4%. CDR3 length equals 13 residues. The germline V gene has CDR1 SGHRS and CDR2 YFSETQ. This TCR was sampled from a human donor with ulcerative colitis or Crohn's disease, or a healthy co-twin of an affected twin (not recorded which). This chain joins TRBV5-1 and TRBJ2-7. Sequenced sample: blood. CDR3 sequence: CASSLDLTYEQYF.